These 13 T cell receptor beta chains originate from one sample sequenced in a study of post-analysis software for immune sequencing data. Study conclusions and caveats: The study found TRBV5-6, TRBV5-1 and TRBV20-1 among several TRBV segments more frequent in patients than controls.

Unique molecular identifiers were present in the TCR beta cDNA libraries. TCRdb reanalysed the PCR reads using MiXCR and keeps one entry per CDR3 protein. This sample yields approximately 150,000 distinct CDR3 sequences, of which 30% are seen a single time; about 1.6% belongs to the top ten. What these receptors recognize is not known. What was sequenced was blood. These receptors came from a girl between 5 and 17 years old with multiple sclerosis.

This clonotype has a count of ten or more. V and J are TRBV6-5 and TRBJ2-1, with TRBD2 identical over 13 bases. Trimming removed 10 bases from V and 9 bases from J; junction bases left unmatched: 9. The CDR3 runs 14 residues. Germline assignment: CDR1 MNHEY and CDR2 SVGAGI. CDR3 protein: CATSGLAGLFEQFF. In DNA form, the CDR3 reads TGTGCCACCTCGGGACTAGCGGGACTTTTTGAGCAGTTCTTC.

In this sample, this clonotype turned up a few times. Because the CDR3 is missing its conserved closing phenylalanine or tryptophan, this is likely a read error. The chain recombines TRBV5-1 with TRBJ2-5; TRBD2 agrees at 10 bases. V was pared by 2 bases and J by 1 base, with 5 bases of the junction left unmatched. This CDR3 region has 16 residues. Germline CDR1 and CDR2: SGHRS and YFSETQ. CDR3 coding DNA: TGCGCCAGCAGCTTAACCGGGACTAGCGTCCAAGAGACCCAGTACGTC. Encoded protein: CASSLTGTSVQETQYV.

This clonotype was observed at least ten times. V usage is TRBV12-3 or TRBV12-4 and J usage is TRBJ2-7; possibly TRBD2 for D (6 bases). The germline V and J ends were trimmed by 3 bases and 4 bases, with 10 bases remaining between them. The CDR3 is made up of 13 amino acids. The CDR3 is CASSLPAGYEQYF. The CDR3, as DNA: TGTGCCAGCAGTTTGCCGGCGGGGTACGAGCAGTACTTC.

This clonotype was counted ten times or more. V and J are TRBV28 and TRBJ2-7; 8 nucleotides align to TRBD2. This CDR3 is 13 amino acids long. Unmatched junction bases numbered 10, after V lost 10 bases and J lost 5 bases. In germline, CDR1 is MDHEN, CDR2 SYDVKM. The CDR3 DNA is TGTGCCACGGGGGGGGGCATTATAGACGAGCAGTACTTC. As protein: CATGGGIIDEQYF.

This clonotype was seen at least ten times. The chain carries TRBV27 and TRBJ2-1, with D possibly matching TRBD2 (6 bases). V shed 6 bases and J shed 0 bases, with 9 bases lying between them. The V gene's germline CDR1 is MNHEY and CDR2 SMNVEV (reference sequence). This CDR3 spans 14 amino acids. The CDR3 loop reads CASSGGASYNEQFF. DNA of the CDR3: TGTGCCAGCAGCGGAGGGGCCTCCTACAATGAGCAGTTCTTC.

The CDR3 region is CSRIDRGDEQYF. In DNA form, the CDR3 reads TGCAGTCGAATTGATAGGGGGGACGAGCAGTACTTC. The J gene is TRBJ2-1, the V gene TRBV20-1, with D perhaps being TRBD1 or TRBD2 (6 bases each). With the DNA end fitting TRBJ2-7 better, the J assignment may be wrong. The CDR3 runs 12 residues. Germline lookup yields CDR1 DFQATT and CDR2 SNEGSKA (reference sequence).

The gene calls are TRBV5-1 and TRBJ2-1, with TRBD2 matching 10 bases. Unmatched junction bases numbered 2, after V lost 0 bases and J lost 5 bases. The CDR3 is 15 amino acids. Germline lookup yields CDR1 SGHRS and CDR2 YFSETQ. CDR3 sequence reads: CASSLGTSGNNEQFF. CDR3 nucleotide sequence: TGCGCCAGCAGCTTGGGAACTAGCGGGAACAATGAGCAGTTCTTC.

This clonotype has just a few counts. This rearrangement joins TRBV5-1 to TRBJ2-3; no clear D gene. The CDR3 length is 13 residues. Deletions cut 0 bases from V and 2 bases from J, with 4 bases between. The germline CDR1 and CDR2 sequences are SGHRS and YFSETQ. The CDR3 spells CASSLEITDTQYF. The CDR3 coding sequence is TGCGCCAGCAGCTTGGAGATCACAGATACGCAGTATTTT.

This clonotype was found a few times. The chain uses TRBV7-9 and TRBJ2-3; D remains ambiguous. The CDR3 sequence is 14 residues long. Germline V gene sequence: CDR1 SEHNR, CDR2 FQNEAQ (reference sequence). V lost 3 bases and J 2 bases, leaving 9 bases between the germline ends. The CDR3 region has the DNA TGTGCCAGCAGCTTCGCAGGCACCACAGATACGCAGTATTTT. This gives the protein CASSFAGTTDTQYF.

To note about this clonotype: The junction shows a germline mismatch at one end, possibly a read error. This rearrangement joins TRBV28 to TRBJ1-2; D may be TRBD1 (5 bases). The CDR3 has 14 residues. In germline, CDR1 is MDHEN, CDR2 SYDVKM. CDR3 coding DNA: TGTGCCGGCAGTCCGAGGGACTCCGGAGGAGGCTACACCTTC. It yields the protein CAGSPRDSGGGYTF.

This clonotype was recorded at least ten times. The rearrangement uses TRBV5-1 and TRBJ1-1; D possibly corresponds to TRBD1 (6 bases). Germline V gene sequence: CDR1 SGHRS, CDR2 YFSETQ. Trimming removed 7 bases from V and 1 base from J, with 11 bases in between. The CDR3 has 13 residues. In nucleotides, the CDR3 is TGCGCCAGCTCGGCGACAGGGAACACTGAAGCTTTCTTT. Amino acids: CASSATGNTEAFF.

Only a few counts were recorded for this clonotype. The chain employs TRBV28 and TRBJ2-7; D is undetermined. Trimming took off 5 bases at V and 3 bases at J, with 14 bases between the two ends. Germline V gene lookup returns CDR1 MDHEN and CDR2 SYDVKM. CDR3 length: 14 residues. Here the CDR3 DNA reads TGTGCCAGCAGTATCCCAACGGTAGGCTACGAGCAGTACTTC. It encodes CASSIPTVGYEQYF.

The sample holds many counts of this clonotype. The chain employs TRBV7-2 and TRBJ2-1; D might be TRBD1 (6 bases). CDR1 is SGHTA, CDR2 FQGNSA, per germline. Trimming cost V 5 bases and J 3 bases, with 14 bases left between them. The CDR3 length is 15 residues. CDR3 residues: CASSVSGVGYNEQFF. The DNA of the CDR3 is TGTGCCAGCAGCGTATCAGGGGTGGGCTACAATGAGCAGTTCTTC.